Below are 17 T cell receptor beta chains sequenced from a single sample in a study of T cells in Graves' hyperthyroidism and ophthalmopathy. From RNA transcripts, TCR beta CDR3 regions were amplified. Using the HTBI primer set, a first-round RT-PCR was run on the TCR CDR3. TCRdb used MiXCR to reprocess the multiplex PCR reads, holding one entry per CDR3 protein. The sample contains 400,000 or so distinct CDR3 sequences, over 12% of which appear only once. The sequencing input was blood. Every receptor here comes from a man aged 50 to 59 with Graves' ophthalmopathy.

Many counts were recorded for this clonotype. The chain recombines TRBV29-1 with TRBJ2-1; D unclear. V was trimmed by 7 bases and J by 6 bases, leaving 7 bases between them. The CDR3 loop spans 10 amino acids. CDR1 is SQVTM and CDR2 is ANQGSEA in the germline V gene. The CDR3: CSAGPNEQFF. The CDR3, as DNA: TGCAGCGCGGGCCCCAATGAGCAGTTCTTC.

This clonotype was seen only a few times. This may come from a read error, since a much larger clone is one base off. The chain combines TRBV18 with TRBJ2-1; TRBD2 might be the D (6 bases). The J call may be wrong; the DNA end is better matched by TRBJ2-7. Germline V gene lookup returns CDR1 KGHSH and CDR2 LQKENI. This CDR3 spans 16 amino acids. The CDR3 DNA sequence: TGTGCCAGCTCACCAACGGGAGTTCGCTCCTACAATGAGCAGTACTTC. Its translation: CASSPTGVRSYNEQYF.

Here the CDR3 reads CATRLSAAGARETQYF. The DNA for the CDR3 is TGTGCCACGCGACTGTCGGCAGCGGGGGCGAGGGAGACCCAGTACTTC. This sequence joins TRBV19 and TRBJ2-5, with TRBD2 identical over 8 bases. This CDR3 comprises 16 residues. Per germline, CDR1 LNHDA and CDR2 SQIVND (reference sequence). The trim removed 10 bases at V and 5 bases at J, leaving 18 bases unmatched.

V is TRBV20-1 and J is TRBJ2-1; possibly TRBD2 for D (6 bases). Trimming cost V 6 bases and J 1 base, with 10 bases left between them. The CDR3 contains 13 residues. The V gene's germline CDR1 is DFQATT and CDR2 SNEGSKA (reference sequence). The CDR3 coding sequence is TGCAGTGCAACCGGGACTTCCTACAATGAGCAGTTCTTC. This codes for CSATGTSYNEQFF.

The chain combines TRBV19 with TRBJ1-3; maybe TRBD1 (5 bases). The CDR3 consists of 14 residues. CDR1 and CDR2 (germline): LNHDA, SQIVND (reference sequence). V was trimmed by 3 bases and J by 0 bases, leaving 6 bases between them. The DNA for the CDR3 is TGTGCCAGTAGTATGGGGCTCTCTGGAAACACCATATATTTT. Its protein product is CASSMGLSGNTIYF.

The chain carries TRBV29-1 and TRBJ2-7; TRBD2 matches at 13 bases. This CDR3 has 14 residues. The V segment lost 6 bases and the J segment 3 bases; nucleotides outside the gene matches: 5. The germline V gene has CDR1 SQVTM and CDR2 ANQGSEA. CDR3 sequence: CSVAGTSGDYEQYF. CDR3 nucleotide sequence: TGCAGCGTGGCCGGGACTAGCGGGGACTACGAGCAGTACTTC.

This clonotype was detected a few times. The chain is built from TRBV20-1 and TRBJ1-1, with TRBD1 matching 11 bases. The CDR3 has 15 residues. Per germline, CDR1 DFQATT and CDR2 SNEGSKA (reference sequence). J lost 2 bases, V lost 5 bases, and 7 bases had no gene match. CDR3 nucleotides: TGCAGTGCTGTACCGGGACAGGGGGTTAACACTGAAGCTTTCTTT. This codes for CSAVPGQGVNTEAFF.

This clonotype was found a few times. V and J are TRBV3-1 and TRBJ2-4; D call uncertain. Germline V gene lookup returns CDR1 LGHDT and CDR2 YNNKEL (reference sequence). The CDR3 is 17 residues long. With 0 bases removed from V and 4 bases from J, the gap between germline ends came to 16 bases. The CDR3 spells CASSQERLDPSKNIQYF. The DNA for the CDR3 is TGTGCCAGCAGCCAAGAACGGCTTGATCCAAGTAAAAACATTCAGTACTTC. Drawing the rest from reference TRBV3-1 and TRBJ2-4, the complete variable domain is DTAVSQTPKYLVTQMGNDKSIKCEQNLGHDTMYWYKQDSKKFLKIMFSYNNKELIINETVPNRFSPKSPDKAHLNLHINSLELGDSAVYFCASSQERLDPSKNIQYFGAGTRLSVL.

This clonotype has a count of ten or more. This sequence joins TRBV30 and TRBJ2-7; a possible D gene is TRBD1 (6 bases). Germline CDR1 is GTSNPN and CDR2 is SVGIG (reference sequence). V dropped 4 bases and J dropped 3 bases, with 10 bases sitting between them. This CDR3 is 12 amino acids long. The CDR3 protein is CAWTARGYEQYF. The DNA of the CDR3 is TGTGCCTGGACCGCCAGGGGCTACGAGCAGTACTTC.

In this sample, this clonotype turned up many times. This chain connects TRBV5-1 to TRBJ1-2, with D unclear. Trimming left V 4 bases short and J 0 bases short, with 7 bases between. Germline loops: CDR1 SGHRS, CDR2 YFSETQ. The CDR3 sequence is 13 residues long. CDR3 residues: CASSPEANYGYTF. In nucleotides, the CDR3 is TGCGCCAGCAGCCCGGAAGCTAACTATGGCTACACCTTC.

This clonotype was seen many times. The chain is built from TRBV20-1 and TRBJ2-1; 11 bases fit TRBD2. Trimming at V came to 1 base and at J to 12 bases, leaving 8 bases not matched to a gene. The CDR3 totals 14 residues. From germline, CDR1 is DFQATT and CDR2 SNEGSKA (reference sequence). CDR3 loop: CSARVSGRATSQFF. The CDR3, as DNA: TGCAGTGCTAGAGTTAGCGGGAGGGCCACCTCGCAGTTCTTC.

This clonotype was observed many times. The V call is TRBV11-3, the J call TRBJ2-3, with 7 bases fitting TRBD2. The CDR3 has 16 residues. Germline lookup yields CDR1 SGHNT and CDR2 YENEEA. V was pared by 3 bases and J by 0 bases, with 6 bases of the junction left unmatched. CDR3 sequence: CASSLKLSGSTDTQYF. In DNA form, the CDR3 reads TGTGCCAGCAGCTTGAAGCTTAGCGGGAGCACAGATACGCAGTATTTT.

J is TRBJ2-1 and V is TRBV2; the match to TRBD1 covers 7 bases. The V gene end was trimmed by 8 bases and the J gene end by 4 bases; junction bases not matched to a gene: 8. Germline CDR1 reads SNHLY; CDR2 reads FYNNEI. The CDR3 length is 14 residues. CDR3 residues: CASGRDREYNEQFF. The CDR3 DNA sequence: TGTGCCAGCGGCCGGGACAGAGAGTACAATGAGCAGTTCTTC.

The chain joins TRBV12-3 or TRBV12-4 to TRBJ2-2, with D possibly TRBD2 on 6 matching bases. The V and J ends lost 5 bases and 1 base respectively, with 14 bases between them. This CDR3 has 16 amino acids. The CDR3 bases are TGTGCCAGCAGTCTTCGCCGGGGGAAGAACACCGGGGAGCTGTTTTTT. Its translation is CASSLRRGKNTGELFF.

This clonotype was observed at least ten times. CDR3 nucleotides: TGTGCCATCGGCGGACAGGGCGACACAGATACGCAGTATTTT. It yields the protein CAIGGQGDTDTQYF. The V and J genes are TRBV10-3 and TRBJ2-3; 8 bases match TRBD1. The CDR3 runs to 14 residues. V dropped 8 bases and J dropped 2; count of bases not matched to a gene: 6. Germline CDR1 and CDR2: ENHRY and SYGVKD.

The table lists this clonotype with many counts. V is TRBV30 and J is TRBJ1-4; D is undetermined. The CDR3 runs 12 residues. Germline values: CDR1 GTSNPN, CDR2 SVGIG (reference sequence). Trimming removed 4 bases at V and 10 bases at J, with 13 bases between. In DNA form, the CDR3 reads TGTGCCTGGAAACCCCAGGACGGAAAACTGTTTTTT. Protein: CAWKPQDGKLFF.

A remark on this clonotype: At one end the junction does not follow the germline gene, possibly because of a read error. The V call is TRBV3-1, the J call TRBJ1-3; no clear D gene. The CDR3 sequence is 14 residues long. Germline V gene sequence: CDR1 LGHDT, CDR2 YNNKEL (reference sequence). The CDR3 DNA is TGTGCCAGCAGCCAGGGAGGGTACGGAAACACCGTATATTTT. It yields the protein CASSQGGYGNTVYF.